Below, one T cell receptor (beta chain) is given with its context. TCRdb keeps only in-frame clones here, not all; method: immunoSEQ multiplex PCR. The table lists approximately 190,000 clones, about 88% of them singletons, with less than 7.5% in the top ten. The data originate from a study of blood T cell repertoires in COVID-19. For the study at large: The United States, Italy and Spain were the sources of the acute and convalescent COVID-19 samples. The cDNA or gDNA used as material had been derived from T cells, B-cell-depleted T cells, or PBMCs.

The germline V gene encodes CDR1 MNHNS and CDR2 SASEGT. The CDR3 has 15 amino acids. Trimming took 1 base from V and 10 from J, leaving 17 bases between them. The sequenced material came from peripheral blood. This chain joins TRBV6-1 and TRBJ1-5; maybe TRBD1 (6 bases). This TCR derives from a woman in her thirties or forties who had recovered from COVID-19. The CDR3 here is CASSEEVGAISPQHF. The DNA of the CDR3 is TGTGCCAGCAGTGAAGAGGTGGGGGCAATCAGCCCCCAGCATTTT.